The next 21 T cell receptor beta chains were all read from a single sample in a study of PD-1 blockade in mismatch repair-deficient tumors. Here immunoSEQ multiplex PCR was the method, and the copy in TCRdb shows in-frame clones only, minus some. The sample contains about 68,000 clones, around 73% of which appear only once. The sequencing here drew on peripheral blood, taken 2 weeks after starting pembrolizumab. The receptor source for this set is an adult with mismatch repair-deficient cancer.

The chain combines TRBV5-4 with TRBJ1-1; 10 nucleotides match TRBD1. Looked up from germline, CDR1 is SGHNT and CDR2 is YYREEE (reference sequence). V gave up 5 bases and J gave up 5 bases; unmatched junction bases: 6. CDR3 length equals 14 residues. The CDR3 DNA reads as TGTGCCAGCAGAAGACAGGGGGCGGAGACTGAAGCTTTCTTT. It translates to CASRRQGAETEAFF.

The V call is TRBV11-3, the J call TRBJ2-7; no reliable D call. Germline-derived CDR1 and CDR2 are SGHNT and YENEEA. The CDR3 runs 13 residues. V lost 5 bases, J lost 5 bases, and 13 bases lay in between. DNA for the CDR3: TGTGCCAGCAGCCTCGCGGTGTCTCACGAGCAGTACTTC. Translating gives CASSLAVSHEQYF. Drawing the rest from reference TRBV11-3 and TRBJ2-7, the complete variable domain is EAGVVQSPRYKIIEKKQPVAFWCNPISGHNTLYWYLQNLGQGPELLIRYENEEAVDDSQLPKDRFSAERLKGVDSTLKIQPAELGDSAVYLCASSLAVSHEQYFGPGTRLTVT.

The chain joins TRBV6-6 to TRBJ2-3, with D possibly TRBD2 on 5 matching bases. This CDR3 has 15 residues. The V gene lost 5 bases and the J gene lost 1 base, with 13 bases spanning the gap. Germline CDR1 MNHNY, CDR2 SVGAGI (reference sequence). CDR3 DNA: TGTGCCAGCAGTAGGTGGGAGAGGGGCACAGATACGCAGTATTTT. Its protein product is CASSRWERGTDTQYF.

CDR3 region: CSVRGQGDQPQHF. DNA for the CDR3: TGCAGCGTTCGTGGACAGGGCGATCAGCCCCAGCATTTT. This sequence joins TRBV29-1 and TRBJ1-5; 8 nucleotides align to TRBD1. The trim removed 5 bases at V and 5 bases at J, leaving 5 bases unmatched. Per germline, CDR1 SQVTM and CDR2 ANQGSEA. There are 13 residues in the CDR3.

This chain joins TRBV5-4 and TRBJ2-3; 10 bases map to TRBD2. V lost 0 bases, J lost 7 bases, and 8 bases stayed unmatched. The CDR3 spans 16 residues. The germline gives CDR1 SGHNT, CDR2 YYREEE (reference sequence). CDR3 coding DNA: TGTGCCAGCAGCTTGGGAGGGCTAGCGGGAGATTATACGCAGTATTTT. The encoded protein is CASSLGGLAGDYTQYF.

V and J are TRBV10-3 and TRBJ2-7; 13 nucleotides line up with TRBD2. J gave up 3 bases and V 5 bases, and 1 base lay outside the gene matches. The CDR3 length is 14 residues. The V gene's germline CDR1 is ENHRY and CDR2 SYGVKD. The CDR3 nucleotides are TGTGCCATCAGTCGGACTAGCGGGAGCTACGAGCAGTACTTC. Its protein is CAISRTSGSYEQYF.

This sequence joins TRBV4-1 and TRBJ2-3; the D is unclear. This CDR3 region has 16 residues. The ends were cut back, 0 bases at V and 3 bases at J, with 13 bases in the middle. Germline V CDR1 and CDR2: MGHRA, YSYEKL. CDR3 sequence reads: CASSQDLAVGTDTQYF. The CDR3 DNA reads TGCGCCAGCAGCCAAGATCTCGCGGTTGGGACAGATACGCAGTATTTT.

This chain connects TRBV7-2 to TRBJ1-4; D not resolved. V was shortened by 4 bases and J by 0 bases, with 9 bases between the two germline ends. Germline V gives CDR1 SGHTA, CDR2 FQGNSA. This CDR3 is built from 15 residues. CDR3 sequence reads: CASSSGQATNEKLFF. In nucleotides, the CDR3 is TGTGCCAGCAGCTCCGGGCAGGCAACTAATGAAAAACTGTTTTTT.

CDR3 amino acids: CASSSHNEQFF. CDR3 coding DNA: TGTGCCAGCAGTTCCCACAATGAGCAGTTCTTC. The gene calls are TRBV25-1 and TRBJ2-1; D is ambiguous. The length of the CDR3 is 11 residues. Deletions cut 5 bases from V and 5 bases from J, with 4 bases between. Germline values: CDR1 MGHDK, CDR2 SYGVNS.

The chain uses TRBV7-3 and TRBJ2-7, with TRBD2 matching over 7 bases. V lost 5 bases to trimming and J lost 2 bases; unmatched junction nucleotides: 12. The length of the CDR3 is 16 residues. CDR1 SGHTA and CDR2 FQGTGA come from the germline V gene. The CDR3 spells CASSQWSWEGPYEQYF. In DNA form, the CDR3 reads TGTGCCAGCAGCCAATGGTCGTGGGAGGGCCCCTACGAGCAGTACTTC.

This clone was picked up a small number of times. The rearrangement joins TRBV7-9 to TRBJ1-5; no clear D gene. The CDR3 is 13 amino acids. Germline loops: CDR1 SEHNR, CDR2 FQNEAQ (reference sequence). V gave up 3 bases and J gave up 8 bases, with 11 bases separating them. CDR3 bases: TGTGCCAGCAGCTTGAACAGCATGGAGCCCCAGCATTTT. Residues: CASSLNSMEPQHF. The complete variable domain, with remaining parts taken from reference TRBV7-9 and TRBJ1-5, reads DTGVSQNPRHKITKRGQNVTFRCDPISEHNRLYWYRQTLGQGPEFLTYFQNEAQLEKSRLLSDRFSAERPKGSFSTLEIQRTEQGDSAMYLCASSLNSMEPQHFGDGTRLSIL.

The chain carries TRBV7-2 and TRBJ1-3, with TRBD1 matching 9 bases. CDR3 length: 15 amino acids. The V segment lost 3 bases and the J segment 1 base; nucleotides outside the gene matches: 1. Germline CDR1 is SGHTA and CDR2 is FQGNSA. The CDR3 bases are TGTGCCAGCAGCTTGACAGGGGGATCTGGAAACACCATATATTTT. It translates to CASSLTGGSGNTIYF.

This sequence joins TRBV15 and TRBJ2-1, with 8 bases that match TRBD1. CDR1 is LNHNV and CDR2 is YYDKDF in the germline V gene (reference sequence). With V trimmed by 1 base and J by 8 bases, 13 bases remained unmatched. The CDR3 is made up of 17 amino acids. For the CDR3, the DNA is TGTGCCACCAGCAGAGTGCCCCCGAGTGCAGGGGGCGATGAGCAGTTCTTC. This sequence encodes CATSRVPPSAGGDEQFF.

This clone is a singleton in its sample. The rearrangement uses TRBV7-8 and TRBJ2-5; 9 bases map to TRBD1. Germline V gene data show CDR1 as SGHVS and CDR2 as FQNEAQ. V shed 7 bases, J shed 7 bases, and the junction held 13 bases outside the gene matches. There are 15 residues in the CDR3. This CDR3 reads CASTSSRDRVRTQYF. The CDR3 coding sequence is TGTGCCAGCACTTCGTCGCGGGACAGGGTGCGGACCCAGTACTTC. The whole variable domain, filled in from reference TRBV7-8 and TRBJ2-5, reads GAGVSQSPRYKVAKRGQDVALRCDPISGHVSLFWYQQALGQGPEFLTYFQNEAQLDKSGLPSDRFFAERPEGSVSTLKIQRTQQEDSAVYLCASTSSRDRVRTQYFGPGTRLLVL.

The V and J genes are TRBV15 and TRBJ2-5, with no clear D. Trimming pared 0 bases from V and 2 bases from J, leaving 4 bases between. Germline V gives CDR1 LNHNV, CDR2 YYDKDF (reference sequence). CDR3 size: 13 residues. For the CDR3, the DNA is TGTGCCACCAGCAGAGAACGGCAAGAGACCCAGTACTTC. This gives the protein CATSRERQETQYF. Looking up the rest from reference TRBV15 and TRBJ2-5 gives the full variable domain: DAMVIQNPRYQVTQFGKPVTLSCSQTLNHNVMYWYQQKSSQAPKLLFHYYDKDFNNEADTPDNFQSRRPNTSFCFLDIRSPGLGDTAMYLCATSRERQETQYFGPGTRLLVL.

The V and J genes are TRBV7-9 and TRBJ1-5; D uncertain. Between the trimmed V and J ends, which lost 5 bases and 7 bases, there was a span of 12 bases. The CDR3 has 13 amino acids. Germline V gene lookup returns CDR1 SEHNR and CDR2 FQNEAQ (reference sequence). CDR3: CASSLGLGQPQHF. For the CDR3, the DNA is TGTGCCAGCAGCCTCGGACTCGGGCAGCCCCAGCATTTT.

The V and J genes are TRBV29-1 and TRBJ2-7, with D unresolved. V was pared by 6 bases and J by 5 bases, with 11 bases between. The germline V gene encodes CDR1 SQVTM and CDR2 ANQGSEA. The CDR3 spans 11 residues. CDR3 sequence: CSVLTENEQYF. In DNA, the CDR3 is TGCAGCGTCTTAACAGAAAACGAGCAGTACTTC.

Only one count was recorded for this clone. The chain couples TRBV9 to TRBJ2-1; weak D call: TRBD2 (6 bases). The length of the CDR3 is 15 residues. Germline V gene data show CDR1 as SGDLS and CDR2 as YYNGEE. The V end was cut by 0 bases, the J end by 2 bases, with 9 bases between. The CDR3 region is CASSVDGSAYNEQFF. The DNA for the CDR3 is TGTGCCAGCAGCGTAGACGGGAGCGCCTACAATGAGCAGTTCTTC.

The V and J genes are TRBV5-1 and TRBJ2-7; no clear D. V lost 1 base, J lost 1 base, and 9 bases lay in between. CDR3 length equals 14 residues. Germline values: CDR1 SGHRS, CDR2 YFSETQ. CDR3: CASSLNNPSYEQYF. The DNA for the CDR3 is TGCGCCAGCAGCTTGAACAATCCTTCCTACGAGCAGTACTTC.

V is TRBV7-2 and J is TRBJ2-7; possibly TRBD2 for D (6 bases). The CDR3 consists of 12 residues. Germline assignment: CDR1 SGHTA and CDR2 FQGNSA. Between the trimmed V and J ends, which lost 5 bases and 12 bases, there was a span of 17 bases. DNA of the CDR3: TGTGCCAGCAGCCCAAAACCGGGACTGGGGTACTTC. The encoded protein is CASSPKPGLGYF.

The chain employs TRBV27 and TRBJ2-1; 9 bases map to TRBD2. With 4 bases clipped from V and 0 bases from J, the junction kept 13 bases outside the gene matches. The CDR3 has 19 amino acids. The germline V gene has CDR1 MNHEY and CDR2 SMNVEV (reference sequence). CDR3 loop: CASSYIRRREGSSYNEQFF. The CDR3 DNA follows: TGTGCCAGCAGTTATATTAGACGGCGGGAGGGAAGCTCCTACAATGAGCAGTTCTTC.